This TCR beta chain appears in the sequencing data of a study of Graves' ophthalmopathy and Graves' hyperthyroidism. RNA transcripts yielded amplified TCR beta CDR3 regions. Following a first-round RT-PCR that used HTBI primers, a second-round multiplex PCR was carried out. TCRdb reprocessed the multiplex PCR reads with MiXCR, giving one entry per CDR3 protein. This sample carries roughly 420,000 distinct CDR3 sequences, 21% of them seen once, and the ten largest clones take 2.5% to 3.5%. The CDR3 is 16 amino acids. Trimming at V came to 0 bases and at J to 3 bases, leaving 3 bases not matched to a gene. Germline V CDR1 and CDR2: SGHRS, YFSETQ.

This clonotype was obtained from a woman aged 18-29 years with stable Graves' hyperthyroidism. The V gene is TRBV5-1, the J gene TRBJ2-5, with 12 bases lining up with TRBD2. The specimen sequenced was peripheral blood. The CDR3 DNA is TGCGCCAGCAGCTTGGGGACTAGCGGGAACAAAGAGACCCAGTACTTC. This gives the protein CASSLGTSGNKETQYF. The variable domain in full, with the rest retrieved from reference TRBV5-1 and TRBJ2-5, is KAGVTQTPRYLIKTRGQQVTLSCSPISGHRSVSWYQQTPGQGLQFLFEYFSETQRNKGNFPGRFSGRQFSNSRSEMNVSTLELGDSALYLCASSLGTSGNKETQYFGPGTRLLVL.